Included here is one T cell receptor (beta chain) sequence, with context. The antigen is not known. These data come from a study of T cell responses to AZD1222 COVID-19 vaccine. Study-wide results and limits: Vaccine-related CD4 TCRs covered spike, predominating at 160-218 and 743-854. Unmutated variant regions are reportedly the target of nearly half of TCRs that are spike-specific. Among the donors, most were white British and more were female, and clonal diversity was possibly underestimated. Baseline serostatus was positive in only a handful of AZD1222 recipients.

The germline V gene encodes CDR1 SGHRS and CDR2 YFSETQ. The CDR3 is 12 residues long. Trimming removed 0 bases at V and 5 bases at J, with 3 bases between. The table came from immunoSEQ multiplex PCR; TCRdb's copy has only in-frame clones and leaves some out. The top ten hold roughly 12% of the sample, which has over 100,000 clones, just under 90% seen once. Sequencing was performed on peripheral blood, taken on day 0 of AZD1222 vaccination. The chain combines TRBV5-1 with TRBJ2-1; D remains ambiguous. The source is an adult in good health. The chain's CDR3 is CASSLAHNEQFF. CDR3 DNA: TGCGCCAGCAGCTTGGCCCACAATGAGCAGTTCTTC.